A single sample gave rise to the 8 T cell receptor beta chains below, sequenced in a study of T cells in Graves' hyperthyroidism and ophthalmopathy. Authors of the study amplified TCR beta CDR3 regions from RNA transcripts. HTBI primers drove first-round RT-PCR of the TCR CDR3. TCRdb analysed the multiplex PCR reads with MiXCR anew, one entry per CDR3 protein. This table holds over 700,000 distinct CDR3 sequences, around a sixth found once. Source material: blood. The receptors stem from a woman in her fifties or sixties with Graves' hyperthyroidism that later progressed to Graves' ophthalmopathy.

This clonotype showed up just a few times. The chain links TRBV9 to TRBJ1-5; D not certain. Trimming took 6 bases from V and 0 from J, leaving 13 bases between them. Germline V gene data show CDR1 as SGDLS and CDR2 as YYNGEE. This CDR3 comprises 15 residues. CDR3 protein: CASKAHGLSNQPQHF. CDR3 nucleotide sequence: TGTGCCAGCAAAGCACATGGACTTAGCAATCAGCCCCAGCATTTT.

In its sample, this clonotype was seen many times. The chain recombines TRBV3-1 with TRBJ2-2; unclear D gene. V gave up 4 bases and J gave up 4 bases, with 10 bases separating them. The length of the CDR3 is 14 residues. Germline V gene lookup returns CDR1 LGHDT and CDR2 YNNKEL (reference sequence). CDR3 coding DNA: TGTGCCAGCAGCCCGAACCGCGGCACCGGGGAGCTGTTTTTT. It yields the protein CASSPNRGTGELFF.

The chain employs TRBV6-1 and TRBJ1-2, with 7 nucleotides matching TRBD1. This CDR3 spans 13 amino acids. Germline assignment: CDR1 MNHNS and CDR2 SASEGT. Trimming took 6 bases from V and 6 from J; bases not matched to a gene: 7. The CDR3 DNA reads as TGTGCCAGCAGCAACACAGGGGTGGATGGCTACACCTTC. This sequence encodes CASSNTGVDGYTF.

This clonotype has at least ten counts. This chain connects TRBV6-5 to TRBJ2-1; a weak D match, TRBD1 (5 bases). With 0 bases removed from V and 7 bases from J, the gap between germline ends came to 16 bases. Germline V gene lookup returns CDR1 MNHEY and CDR2 SVGAGI. This CDR3 has 16 amino acids. This CDR3 reads CASSYSKVFRGNEQFF. The CDR3 nucleotides read TGTGCCAGCAGTTACTCGAAGGTGTTTAGGGGAAATGAGCAGTTCTTC.

The V call is TRBV2, the J call TRBJ2-5; 9 positions match TRBD1. The CDR3 runs to 16 residues. Germline V gene sequence: CDR1 SNHLY, CDR2 FYNNEI. Unmatched junction bases numbered 10, after V lost 5 bases and J lost 3 bases. The CDR3: CASSHLTGGWEETQYF. CDR3 bases: TGTGCCAGCAGTCATCTTACAGGGGGCTGGGAAGAGACCCAGTACTTC.

A few counts support this clonotype. The rearrangement joins TRBV12-5 to TRBJ1-5; 10 bases align to TRBD1. The CDR3 is 14 residues long. CDR1 and CDR2 (germline): LGHNT, FRNRAP. V lost 7 bases to trimming and J lost 2 bases; unmatched junction nucleotides: 2. In DNA, the CDR3 is TGTGCTAGTGAGGGGACAGGGGGCAATCAGCCCCAGCATTTT. Its protein is CASEGTGGNQPQHF. The variable domain in full, completed from reference TRBV12-5 and TRBJ1-5, reads DARVTQTPRHKVTEMGQEVTMRCQPILGHNTVFWYRQTMMQGLELLAYFRNRAPLDDSGMPKDRFSAEMPDATLATLKIQPSEPRDSAVYFCASEGTGGNQPQHFGDGTRLSIL.

The CDR3 sequence: CASSSQVSSYNEQFF. The CDR3 DNA follows: TGTGCCAGCAGCTCACAGGTTAGCTCCTACAATGAGCAGTTCTTC. The chain recombines TRBV7-2 with TRBJ2-1, with D possibly TRBD1 on 5 matching bases. Germline V lookup: CDR1 SGHTA, CDR2 FQGNSA. V lost 4 bases to trimming and J lost 0 bases, with 10 bases between them. This CDR3 region has 15 residues. Using reference TRBV7-2 and TRBJ2-1 for the parts outside the CDR3, the full variable domain is GAGVSQSPSNKVTEKGKDVELRCDPISGHTALYWYRQSLGQGLEFLIYFQGNSAPDKSGLPSDRFSAERTGGSVSTLTIQRTQQEDSAVYLCASSSQVSSYNEQFFGPGTRLTVL.

In the case of this clonotype: Sequence at one end of the junction differs from germline and may be a read error. The chain employs TRBV5-1 and TRBJ2-7; no clear D. The CDR3 is 14 amino acids. Germline V gives CDR1 SGHRS, CDR2 YFSETQ. The CDR3 DNA follows: TGTGCCAGCCGAGACTGGGCGAGCTCCTACGAGCAGTACTTC. Its translation: CASRDWASSYEQYF.